This T cell receptor (beta chain) was identified in a study of beta chain features in type 1 diabetes. The CDR3 is 16 amino acids. Per germline, CDR1 SGHTA and CDR2 FQGNSA. V lost 5 bases to trimming and J lost 1 base; unmatched junction nucleotides: 4. Expressed TCRB transcripts got sequenced, as all isolated RNA was reverse transcribed. The table came from immunoSEQ multiplex PCR; TCRdb's copy has only in-frame clones and leaves some out. The sample holds some 360,000 clones, about 20% seen once. Findings and limits, study-wide: High TCR expression in some cells could lead to their over-representation in cDNA sequencing.

This clone was picked up a small number of times. Its specificity is unknown. Material for sequencing was naive CD4+ T cells from blood. The chain couples TRBV7-2 to TRBJ2-3; 12 bases are a match to TRBD2. This TCR came from a young woman in good health. The CDR3 DNA follows: TGTGCCAGCAGCGCTCGGACTAGCGGGGGCACAGATACGCAGTATTTT. Translating gives CASSARTSGGTDTQYF.